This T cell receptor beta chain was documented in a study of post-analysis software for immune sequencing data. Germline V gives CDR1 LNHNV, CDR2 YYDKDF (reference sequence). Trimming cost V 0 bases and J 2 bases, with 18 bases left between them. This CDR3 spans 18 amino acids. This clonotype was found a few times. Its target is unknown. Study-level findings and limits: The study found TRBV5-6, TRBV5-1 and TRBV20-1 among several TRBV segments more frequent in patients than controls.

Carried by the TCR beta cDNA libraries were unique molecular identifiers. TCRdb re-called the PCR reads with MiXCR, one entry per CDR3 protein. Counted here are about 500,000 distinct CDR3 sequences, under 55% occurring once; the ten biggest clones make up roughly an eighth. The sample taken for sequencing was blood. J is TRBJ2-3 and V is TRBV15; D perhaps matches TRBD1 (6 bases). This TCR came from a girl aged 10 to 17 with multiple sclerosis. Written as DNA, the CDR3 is TGTGCCACCAGCAGAGATCTGCCCGGACAGAACCCCACAGATACGCAGTATTTT. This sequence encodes CATSRDLPGQNPTDTQYF.